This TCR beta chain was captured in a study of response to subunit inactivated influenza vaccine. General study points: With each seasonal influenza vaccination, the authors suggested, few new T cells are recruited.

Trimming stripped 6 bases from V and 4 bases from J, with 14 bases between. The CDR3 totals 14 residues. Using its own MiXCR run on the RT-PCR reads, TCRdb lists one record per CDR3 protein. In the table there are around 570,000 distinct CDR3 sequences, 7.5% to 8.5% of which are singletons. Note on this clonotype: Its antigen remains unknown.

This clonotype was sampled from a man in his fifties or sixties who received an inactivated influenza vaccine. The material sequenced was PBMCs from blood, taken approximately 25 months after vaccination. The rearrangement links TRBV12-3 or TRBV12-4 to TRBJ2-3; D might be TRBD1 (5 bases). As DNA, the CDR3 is TGTGCCAGCAGAAACCCAGGGCCAGCAGATACGCAGTATTTT. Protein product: CASRNPGPADTQYF.